This TCR beta chain is drawn from a study of blood T cell repertoires in COVID-19 (dated by TCRdb to the early 2020s). Background on the whole study: The collaborator samples originated in the United States, Italy and Spain and spanned the acute and convalescent phases of COVID-19. Deeply sampled blood TCRbeta repertoires from subjects exposed to, actively infected with, or recovered from COVID-19 were included in the dataset. The prospective study material was composed of cDNA or gDNA derived from T cells, B-cell-depleted T cells, or PBMCs. Samples came from the ongoing ImmuneRACE study (first 160 participants) plus 1,254 subjects from 6 global collaborators. A freely available public database, intended as a resource for researchers studying the immune response to SARS-CoV-2, is where the repertoires were released. Where HLA class I and class II types were available, the types were taken from metadata supplied by the sample provider, not from assay-based typing. A de-identified subject ID, COVID-19 status, age in years and sex were almost always included in the sample metadata. Results the study describes overall, beyond this receptor: Clinical and demographic metadata were provided uncurated, with the amount varying by source and participant.

Notes on this clone: What antigen it recognizes has not been identified. There are no base qualities to consult, and no much larger clone falls within one base.

At one collaborating source in Seattle, patients were enrolled during active infection and were followed longitudinally through the course of disease. Collaborating institutions collected whole blood in K2EDTA tubes following their own protocols. For TCRbeta analysis, collaborator samples were shipped as frozen whole blood, as isolated PBMCs, or as DNA extracted from either sample type. The immunoSEQ Assay, a bias-controlled multiplex PCR, was used to amplify TCRbeta CDR3 regions from genomic DNA. The published analysis was carried out like this. Within the assay, amplification of reference gene primers was used to estimate how many nucleated cells each sample contained. Sequence reads were collapsed and filtered to measure the absolute abundance of every unique TCRbeta CDR3 rearrangement. Productive Simpson clonality was computed per sample as the square root of Simpson's diversity index over productive rearrangements. Drawn from immuneACCESS, this table holds only the in-frame rearrangements with V and J called that TCRdb kept. Clones are partly lost; checked studies trace under half to an unresolved V gene and leave the rest unexplained. V, J and clone size were drawn from that table, and D and trimming were deduced from the DNA. This sample is represented by approximately 200,000 clones; about nine tenths of them were singletons. The ten largest make up roughly 2.7% of the sample.

V loses 4 bases of germline sequence and J loses 0 bases, and the interval between the two ends is 19 bases. CDR1 is given as MNHNS and CDR2 as SASEGT, both from the germline V gene. The CDR3 sequence holds 18 residues, the cysteine and phenylalanine included. Kept here is only the CDR3 DNA, which spans 54 bases and is read in frame from base 1. The sample taken for sequencing was peripheral blood. This chain joins TRBV6-1 to TRBJ1-5, with TRBD1 as a weak D call on 6 bases. This TCR was recovered from a man aged 30 to 45 with COVID-19, enrolled during active disease. The nucleotide sequence is given as TGTGCCAGCAGTGCGACCTCCCCGGGACAACTTAGCAATCAGCCCCAGCATTTT. This translates into CASSATSPGQLSNQPQHF.